This is a list of T cell receptor beta chains from one sample in a study of T cell changes during pregnancy in multiple sclerosis. The protocol was immunoSEQ multiplex PCR, while the TCRdb copy is restricted to in-frame clones and leaves out a portion. The sample records approximately 57,000 clones, 85% to 95% being singletons. Sample: peripheral blood, taken after pregnancy. All receptors derive from a female donor in good health, enrolled as a control in a pregnancy study. Each CDR3 is given with its conserved first and last residue.

CDR3aa	v_gene	j_gene
CASGRGHGETQYF	TRBV9	TRBJ2-5
CSVEEGTLNTEAFF	TRBV29-1	TRBJ1-1
CASSSRGEGNSPLHF	TRBV2	TRBJ1-6
CASSFRDREYRLEQYF	TRBV2	TRBJ2-7
CASSGYWGGSDGYTF	TRBV25-1	TRBJ1-2
CASSSPADRAFTGELFF	TRBV7-9	TRBJ2-2
CASSEKRSSVEKLFF	TRBV2	TRBJ1-4
CASSLFGQGPYEQYF	TRBV5-8	TRBJ2-7
CASSPKGAIETQYF	TRBV11-2	TRBJ2-5
CASSPGTVNYGYTF	TRBV7-2	TRBJ1-2
CASSSTGLTGGQEPQHF	TRBV5-8	TRBJ1-5
CASSQVGDRGLYNEQFF	TRBV4-2	TRBJ2-1
CASMDSQVYGYTF	TRBV2	TRBJ1-2
CASSYSGLVPDTQYF	TRBV6-6	TRBJ2-3
CASSLRSGGDEQFF	TRBV5-1	TRBJ2-1
CASSSDTGELFF	TRBV14	TRBJ2-2
CAGRAATGELFF	TRBV28	TRBJ2-2
CASSYAGGDPREQFF	TRBV6-6	TRBJ2-1
CASSLGVAGGSEQFF	TRBV5-1	TRBJ2-1
CATQDGSTDTQYF	TRBV10-3	TRBJ2-3
CASSAQGTDTQYF	TRBV9	TRBJ2-3
CASSRRGGSASNEQFF	TRBV7-3	TRBJ2-1
CASSFSGEKLFF	TRBV19	TRBJ1-4
CASSLEPTTGELFF	TRBV5-1	TRBJ2-2
CASSSRGDSNQPQHF	TRBV7-9	TRBJ1-5
CASSYRVDYEQYF	TRBV19	TRBJ2-7
CASSLGAGHGYTF	TRBV7-3	TRBJ1-2
CASSPNIFTGVPNTGELFF	TRBV5-6	TRBJ2-2
CASSSSRGGVTDTQYF	TRBV13	TRBJ2-3
CASSWAGDLRSGNTIYF	TRBV11-3	TRBJ1-3
CASSRGGQYQYGYTF	TRBV7-9	TRBJ1-2
CASSLSAMNTEAFF	TRBV11-2	TRBJ1-1
CASSFDRPYEQYF	TRBV11-2	TRBJ2-7
CASSLGQASNQPQHF	TRBV11-2	TRBJ1-5
CASSALSLSTEAFF	TRBV9	TRBJ1-1
CASTKGVTGELFF	TRBV5-6	TRBJ2-2
CASSLAGDTQYF	TRBV11-3	TRBJ2-3
CASGLAGAYNEQFF	TRBV7-3	TRBJ2-1
CASSFRRTVSTDTQYF	TRBV11-3	TRBJ2-3
CASSLPGLGQFF	TRBV18	TRBJ2-1
CASSLARRGGYSYNEQFF	TRBV7-8	TRBJ2-1
CASSPSRGQSSYEQYF	TRBV19	TRBJ2-7
CASSSSGARLKETQYF	TRBV18	TRBJ2-5
CASSSGLITDTQYF	TRBV5-1	TRBJ2-3
CASSINGAGTGELFF	TRBV19	TRBJ2-2
CASSWDSASGQYF	TRBV7-9	TRBJ2-7
CASSPDRGRDTEAFF	TRBV5-5	TRBJ1-1
CASSEQTNYGYTF	TRBV2	TRBJ1-2
CSAYGGSQYF	TRBV20-1	TRBJ2-5
CSVPGGAGEQYF	TRBV29-1	TRBJ2-7
CASSPGALGAFF	TRBV18	TRBJ1-1
CASSPAGGRETQYF	TRBV5-4	TRBJ2-5
CASSPTSVNTDTQYF	TRBV18	TRBJ2-3
CASSETGRSTDTQYF	TRBV10-1	TRBJ2-3
CASSYSEMVNTEAFF	TRBV6-5	TRBJ1-1
CASSPDRGRGAFF	TRBV2	TRBJ1-1
CASSYTSGGAVEQFF	TRBV6-5	TRBJ2-1
CASSIVTGDLGEQYF	TRBV19	TRBJ2-7
CASSVDGTIYNEQFF	TRBV9	TRBJ2-1